Shown below are 21 T cell receptor beta chains from a single sample sequenced in a study of blood T cell repertoires in COVID-19. Profiling relied on immunoSEQ multiplex PCR, and the TCRdb table lists in-frame clones only, not all of them. The profile shows around 20,000 clones, approximately 91% of them singletons. The specimen was peripheral blood. These TCRs come from a human donor in a cohort sampled during active COVID-19. The donor label of this sample is uncertain.

V is TRBV6-5 and J is TRBJ1-1; the match to TRBD1 covers 10 bases. Looked up from germline, CDR1 is MNHEY and CDR2 is SVGAGI. With V trimmed by 7 bases and J by 3 bases, 8 bases remained unmatched. The CDR3 covers 15 residues. This CDR3 is CASMRQGAWDTEAFF. CDR3 nucleotide sequence: TGTGCCAGCATGAGACAGGGGGCTTGGGACACTGAAGCTTTCTTT.

The rearrangement links TRBV5-1 to TRBJ2-5; a possible D gene is TRBD2 (6 bases). Germline V CDR1 and CDR2: SGHRS, YFSETQ. The V end lost 0 bases, the J end lost 3 bases, and 9 bases lay between the germline ends. The CDR3 extends over 14 amino acids. CDR3 in DNA: TGCGCCAGCAGCTTGGGGGTAGCGGAAGAGACCCAGTACTTC. Translated, it gives CASSLGVAEETQYF.

CDR3 nucleotides: TGTGCCAGCAAGGAAGGGCTCGGGGGATCCTACAATGAGCAGTTCTTC. Protein sequence: CASKEGLGGSYNEQFF. The rearrangement uses TRBV2 and TRBJ2-1, with D tentatively TRBD2 (6 bases). The germline V gene has CDR1 SNHLY and CDR2 FYNNEI. The CDR3 is 16 amino acids. V gave up 7 bases and J gave up 1 base, with 17 bases separating them.

V is TRBV20-1 and J is TRBJ1-2; D is unclear. Germline V gives CDR1 DFQATT, CDR2 SNEGSKA (reference sequence). The V gene lost 5 bases and the J gene lost 8 bases, with 9 bases spanning the gap. This CDR3 region has 10 residues. In DNA form, the CDR3 reads TGCAGTGCTTACAGCGGGGGCTACACCTTC. This encodes CSAYSGGYTF.

This chain links TRBV9 with TRBJ2-7; the match to TRBD1 covers 7 bases. The germline V gene has CDR1 SGDLS and CDR2 YYNGEE. With V trimmed by 4 bases and J by 3 bases, 4 bases remained unmatched. The CDR3 length is 13 residues. CDR3 nucleotide sequence: TGTGCCAGCAGCCCGACAGGGAACTACGAGCAGTACTTC. It translates to CASSPTGNYEQYF.

This clone occurred a few times. J is TRBJ1-4 and V is TRBV14, with TRBD1 matching over 10 bases. Germline V gene sequence: CDR1 SGHDN, CDR2 FVKESK. The V segment lost 2 bases and the J segment 3 bases; nucleotides outside the gene matches: 6. CDR3 size: 17 residues. The CDR3 spells CASSQPGQGNSNEKLFF. The CDR3 DNA is TGTGCCAGCAGCCAACCGGGACAGGGGAATTCTAATGAAAAACTGTTTTTT. The full variable domain, in which reference TRBV14 and TRBJ1-4 provide the parts outside the CDR3, is EAGVTQFPSHSVIEKGQTVTLRCDPISGHDNLYWYRRVMGKEIKFLLHFVKESKQDESGMPNNRFLAERTGGTYSTLKVQPAELEDSGVYFCASSQPGQGNSNEKLFFGSGTQLSVL.

The chain has TRBV6-4 and TRBJ1-1, with TRBD1 identical over 8 bases. CDR1 is MRHNA and CDR2 is SNTAGT in the germline V gene. The CDR3 spans 14 residues. Trimming removed 4 bases from V and 7 bases from J; junction bases left unmatched: 8. CDR3 amino acids: CASSVDRGAGEAFF. As DNA, the CDR3 is TGTGCCAGCAGTGTCGACAGGGGAGCGGGTGAAGCTTTCTTT.

The chain has TRBV5-5 and TRBJ1-5, with a possible D match to TRBD1 (5 bases). Per germline, CDR1 SGHKS and CDR2 YYEKEE (reference sequence). The V gene lost 0 bases and the J gene lost 7 bases, with 14 bases spanning the gap. The CDR3 runs to 15 residues. This chain's CDR3 is CASSLEGQGWQPQHF. The CDR3 bases are TGTGCCAGCAGCTTGGAGGGGCAGGGATGGCAGCCCCAGCATTTT.

The rearrangement joins TRBV9 to TRBJ2-3, with D possibly TRBD2 on 6 matching bases. Germline CDR1 and CDR2: SGDLS and YYNGEE. V lost 0 bases and J lost 0, with 8 bases in between. The CDR3 consists of 15 residues. DNA of the CDR3: TGTGCCAGCAGCGTAGGGGCGGGAAGCACAGATACGCAGTATTTT. This gives the protein CASSVGAGSTDTQYF.

This sequence joins TRBV28 and TRBJ2-2, with unresolved D. The CDR3 sequence is 13 residues long. The germline V gene has CDR1 MDHEN and CDR2 SYDVKM. The ends were cut back, 7 bases at V and 1 base at J, with 7 bases in the middle. The CDR3 bases are TGTGCCAGCACCGACTGGAACACCGGGGAGCTGTTTTTT. Translated, it gives CASTDWNTGELFF.

The V and J genes are TRBV4-2 and TRBJ1-3, with D maybe TRBD1 (5 bases). Between the trimmed V and J ends, which lost 0 bases and 0 bases, there was a span of 18 bases. In germline, CDR1 is LGHNA, CDR2 YNFKEQ. The CDR3 spans 19 residues. This chain's CDR3 is CASSQDRPWGDLSGNTIYF. The DNA for the CDR3 is TGTGCCAGCAGCCAAGACCGCCCATGGGGGGACCTCTCTGGAAACACCATATATTTT.

This chain joins TRBV24-1 and TRBJ2-1; 7 bases line up with TRBD1. The CDR3 loop spans 16 amino acids. CDR1 and CDR2 from the germline V gene are KGHDR and SFDVKD. The V segment lost 0 bases and the J segment 7 bases; nucleotides outside the gene matches: 8. The CDR3 DNA reads TGTGCCACCAGTGATTTGAGAGGGGGCCTTAGTAATGAGCAGTTCTTC. Translating it yields CATSDLRGGLSNEQFF.

The chain links TRBV6-5 to TRBJ1-5, with D perhaps TRBD1 (6 bases). The CDR3 extends over 14 amino acids. Germline V lookup: CDR1 MNHEY, CDR2 SVGAGI. Trimming took off 6 bases at V and 6 bases at J, with 15 bases between the two ends. CDR3 bases: TGTGCCAGCAGCATAACAGGGTGGGGTCAGCCCCAGCATTTT. It specifies CASSITGWGQPQHF.

CDR3 in DNA: TGCAGCACCCGGGACAGGGGTTACGAGCAGTACTTC. This translates into CSTRDRGYEQYF. The chain has TRBV29-1 and TRBJ2-7; 10 bases are shared with TRBD1. After removal of 8 bases from V and 4 bases from J, the junction contained 5 bases not matched to a gene. Germline V gene data show CDR1 as SQVTM and CDR2 as ANQGSEA. The CDR3 length is 12 residues.

V usage is TRBV3-1 (or the pseudogene TRBV3-2) and J usage is TRBJ1-2; 9 bases fit TRBD1. The CDR3 spans 14 residues. V lost 4 bases and J lost 5; bases outside the gene matches: 5. Germline CDR1 reads LGHDT; CDR2 reads YNNKEL (reference sequence). DNA of the CDR3: TGTGCCAGCAGCCTCCGACAGGGGGGTTATGGCTACACCTTC. Encoded protein: CASSLRQGGYGYTF.

The CDR3 region has the DNA TGTGCCAGCAGTTATACGGGAGGGAGCTCCTACGAGCAGTACTTC. This codes for CASSYTGGSSYEQYF. The chain recombines TRBV6-5 with TRBJ2-7, with TRBD2 matching over 8 bases. Looked up from germline, CDR1 is MNHEY and CDR2 is SVGAGI. After removal of 3 bases from V and 0 bases from J, the junction contained 4 bases not matched to a gene. The CDR3 consists of 15 residues.

In nucleotides, the CDR3 is TGTGCCAGCAGCTCGAGAGAAAAACTGTTTTTT. It encodes CASSSREKLFF. The chain couples TRBV11-2 to TRBJ1-4, with D unresolved. The V and J ends lost 4 bases and 8 bases respectively, with 5 bases between them. There are 11 residues in the CDR3. From germline, CDR1 is SGHAT and CDR2 FQNNGV.

The rearrangement joins TRBV30 to TRBJ2-5; D perhaps matches TRBD2 (6 bases). The V and J ends lost 5 bases and 4 bases respectively, with 8 bases between them. The CDR3 runs 11 residues. The germline CDR1 and CDR2 sequences are GTSNPN and SVGIG (reference sequence). In DNA form, the CDR3 reads TGTGCCTGGGCAGCGGGAGAGACCCAGTACTTC. Its protein product is CAWAAGETQYF.

This rearrangement joins TRBV5-1 to TRBJ2-3; D possibly corresponds to TRBD2 (6 bases). The V end lost 3 bases, the J end lost 6 bases, and 14 bases lay between the germline ends. The CDR3 sequence is 14 residues long. Per germline, CDR1 SGHRS and CDR2 YFSETQ. The CDR3 DNA follows: TGCGCCAGCAGCTCGGGACTCAGCAGGGATACGCAGTATTTT. This translates into CASSSGLSRDTQYF.

The CDR3 coding sequence is TGTGCCAGCAGCCAGGACGGGGACAGGGTGAATGAAAAACTGTTTTTT. This sequence encodes CASSQDGDRVNEKLFF. The chain couples TRBV5-4 to TRBJ1-4; TRBD1 aligns across 9 bases. The germline V gene encodes CDR1 SGHNT and CDR2 YYREEE (reference sequence). J was trimmed by 5 bases and V by 4 bases; bases with no gene match: 9. The CDR3 consists of 16 residues.

This clone has just a few counts. This chain links TRBV19 with TRBJ2-1; TRBD1 might be the D (6 bases). The CDR3 length is 14 residues. The V gene lost 1 base and the J gene lost 8 bases, with 12 bases spanning the gap. Germline V gene sequence: CDR1 LNHDA, CDR2 SQIVND (reference sequence). The CDR3 DNA reads as TGTGCCAGTAGTATAGGAAGGACAGAAGATGAGCAGTTCTTC. Amino acid sequence: CASSIGRTEDEQFF.